Here is one T cell receptor (beta chain) with its context. Its target is not known. This specimen belongs to a study of regulatory T cells in long-lasting Graves disease. Study-wide results and limits: There were preferences for TRBV28, TRBJ1-2 and TRBJ2-5 in persistent disease. Between persistent patients, 2,500 to 3,500 public clonotypes were shared, exceeding the roughly 920 shared between new patients.

Indicated time point: newly diagnosed GD, antithyroid drugs for less than 3 months. The TCR library used RNA extracted from PBMCs. The guidelines of the American Thyroid Association were the basis for diagnosing Graves' disease. Around 8.2 milliliters of peripheral blood were drawn into EDTA tubes. Construction of the TCR beta libraries employed iRepertoire HTBI primers in conjunction with Arm-PCR of CDR3 regions. One entry per CDR3 protein, called by TCRdb with MiXCR from the multiplex PCR reads. The sample lists about 220,000 distinct CDR3 sequences, around 18% occurring once. The CDR3 totals 16 residues. With 8 bases removed from V and 0 bases from J, the gap between germline ends came to 17 bases. Per germline, CDR1 SGHAT and CDR2 FQDESV (reference sequence).

The source was peripheral blood mononuclear cells (PBMCs), collected at new diagnosis, from a patient treated with antithyroid drugs. This chain links TRBV11-1 with TRBJ2-1, with a weak D call TRBD2 (5 bases). The clonotype originates from a female donor with Graves disease. The CDR3 DNA is TGTGCCAGCGGCGCCCTAAAGCGGAACTCCTACAATGAGCAGTTCTTC. Its translation is CASGALKRNSYNEQFF.